The present TCR beta chain was sequenced within a study of T cells in Graves' hyperthyroidism and ophthalmopathy. This clonotype was detected ten times or more. This CDR3 comprises 13 residues. The V gene lost 8 bases and the J gene lost 5 bases, with 17 bases spanning the gap. CDR1 is SQVTM, CDR2 ANQGSEA, per germline. The CDR3 regions of TCR beta were amplified from RNA transcripts. The HTBI primer set was used in a first-round RT-PCR of the TCR CDR3. TCRdb analysed the multiplex PCR reads with MiXCR anew, one entry per CDR3 protein. The table includes about 300,000 distinct CDR3 sequences, 12% to 15% detected once.

The receptor comes from a woman aged 40 to 50 with Graves' hyperthyroidism. Material for sequencing was blood. The chain links TRBV29-1 to TRBJ2-3, with no clear D. CDR3 coding DNA: TGCAGCCAGCAGGCCGGATTGGGAGATACGCAGTATTTT. The encoded protein is CSQQAGLGDTQYF.